This T cell receptor beta chain appears in the sequencing data of a study of blood T cell repertoires in COVID-19. V lost 3 bases and J 2 bases, leaving 12 bases between the germline ends. The CDR3 runs 14 residues. Germline loops: CDR1 SGHRS, CDR2 YFSETQ. Source study methods: Amplifying reference gene primers gave estimates of nucleated cell counts. The table came from immunoSEQ multiplex PCR; TCRdb's copy has only in-frame clones and leaves some out. The DNA was the basis for D and trimming; V, J and clone size are from that table. The sample carries 35,000 to 45,000 clones, around nine tenths recorded once.

Sequencing input: peripheral blood. This chain joins TRBV5-1 and TRBJ2-7; a weak D match, TRBD1 (6 bases). The origin of this receptor is a man between 45 and 60 years old with COVID-19, enrolled during active disease. The CDR3 DNA is TGCGCCAGCAGCTGGAGGACAGACCCCTACGAGCAGTACTTC. Translated: CASSWRTDPYEQYF.